A single sample gave rise to the 14 T cell receptor beta chains below, sequenced in a study of T cell changes during pregnancy in multiple sclerosis. The table came from immunoSEQ multiplex PCR; TCRdb's copy has only in-frame clones and leaves some out. The table shows about 75,000 clones, with 90% to 95% occurring only once. The sequences come from CD4+ T cells from peripheral blood mononuclear cells, collected before pregnancy. These receptors came from a female donor with multiple sclerosis, enrolled in a pregnancy study.

CDR3 DNA: TGTGCCAGCAGTCCCGTGGGACAGGGTAGATACGAGCAGTACTTC. Translation gives CASSPVGQGRYEQYF. This chain links TRBV28 with TRBJ2-7; 9 nucleotides align to TRBD1. This CDR3 is built from 15 residues. Germline CDR1 and CDR2: MDHEN and SYDVKM. V trimming: 5 bases; J trimming: 4 bases; junction bases outside the gene matches: 9. The whole variable domain, filled in from reference TRBV28 and TRBJ2-7, reads DVKVTQSSRYLVKRTGEKVFLECVQDMDHENMFWYRQDPGLGLRLIYFSYDVKMKEKGDIPEGYSVSREKKERFSLILESASTNQTSMYLCASSPVGQGRYEQYFGPGTRLTVT.

This chain connects TRBV25-1 to TRBJ1-3, with unresolved D. Germline-derived CDR1 and CDR2 are MGHDK and SYGVNS. Trimming took off 7 bases at V and 4 bases at J, with 11 bases between the two ends. CDR3 length: 13 residues. The CDR3 DNA is TGTGCCAGCACTCCCCCGGGGGGAAACACCATATATTTT. The encoded protein is CASTPPGGNTIYF. The full variable domain, its missing parts supplied by reference TRBV25-1 and TRBJ1-3, is EADIYQTPRYLVIGTGKKITLECSQTMGHDKMYWYQQDPGMELHLIHYSYGVNSTEKGDLSSESTVSRIRTEHFPLTLESARPSHTSQYLCASTPPGGNTIYFGEGSWLTVV.

The genes are TRBV6-1 and TRBJ1-1, with 7 bases fitting TRBD1. The germline V gene has CDR1 MNHNS and CDR2 SASEGT. The CDR3 covers 15 residues. V lost 1 base and J lost 11; bases outside the gene matches: 13. This CDR3 is CASSEEGAAGSRAFF. For the CDR3, the DNA is TGTGCCAGCAGTGAAGAGGGGGCGGCCGGGTCCCGGGCTTTCTTT.

The J gene is TRBJ2-5, the V gene TRBV29-1; D uncertain. CDR1 is SQVTM, CDR2 ANQGSEA, per germline. The CDR3 runs to 10 residues. Trimming left V 4 bases short and J 2 bases short, with 2 bases between. The CDR3 region has the DNA TGCAGCGTTGCACAAGAGACCCAGTACTTC. Protein product: CSVAQETQYF. The variable domain in full, completed from reference TRBV29-1 and TRBJ2-5, reads SAVISQKPSRDICQRGTSLTIQCQVDSQVTMMFWYRQQPGQSLTLIATANQGSEATYESGFVIDKFPISRPNLTFSTLTVSNMSPEDSSIYLCSVAQETQYFGPGTRLLVL.

The genes are TRBV19 and TRBJ1-1; 7 positions match TRBD1. This CDR3 spans 15 amino acids. Germline V lookup: CDR1 LNHDA, CDR2 SQIVND (reference sequence). V was pared by 5 bases and J by 1 base, with 7 bases of the junction left unmatched. The CDR3 sequence is CASSAYRGRNTEAFF. The CDR3, as DNA: TGTGCCAGTAGTGCCTACAGGGGAAGGAACACTGAAGCTTTCTTT.

The genes are TRBV19 and TRBJ2-7, with D possibly being TRBD1 (6 bases). Trimming took off 11 bases at V and 0 bases at J, with 17 bases between the two ends. The germline CDR1 and CDR2 sequences are LNHDA and SQIVND (reference sequence). The CDR3 runs 14 residues. The CDR3 protein is CARVYRDNSYEQYF. CDR3 DNA sequence: TGTGCCCGTGTCTACAGGGACAACTCCTACGAGCAGTACTTC.

For the CDR3, the DNA is TGTGCCAGCAGCGTAGAGGACAGAAATACGCAGTATTTT. This encodes CASSVEDRNTQYF. The rearrangement links TRBV9 to TRBJ2-3; TRBD1 is a possible D gene (6 bases). Trimming removed 0 bases at V and 7 bases at J, with 9 bases between. This CDR3 region has 13 residues. Germline CDR1 reads SGDLS; CDR2 reads YYNGEE.

The rearrangement links TRBV5-6 to TRBJ1-4, with D perhaps TRBD1 (5 bases). The V end lost 0 bases, the J end lost 3 bases, and 9 bases lay between the germline ends. This CDR3 contains 15 residues. The germline V gene encodes CDR1 SGHDT and CDR2 YYEEEE. The CDR3 loop reads CASSLAGRANEKLFF. For the CDR3, the DNA is TGTGCCAGCAGCTTGGCAGGGAGGGCTAATGAAAAACTGTTTTTT.

V usage is TRBV14 and J usage is TRBJ1-4, with D perhaps TRBD1 (5 bases). The germline V and J ends were trimmed by 5 bases and 14 bases, with 15 bases remaining between them. This CDR3 has 12 amino acids. Germline loops: CDR1 SGHDN, CDR2 FVKESK. CDR3 region: CASSYTGYRLFF. CDR3 coding DNA: TGTGCCAGCAGCTATACAGGTTACCGGCTGTTTTTT.

This clone came up once. V usage is TRBV7-2 and J usage is TRBJ2-3, with 13 positions matching TRBD2. The CDR3 has 15 residues. Germline V gene sequence: CDR1 SGHTA, CDR2 FQGNSA. Unmatched junction bases numbered 3, after V lost 5 bases and J lost 4 bases. The CDR3 here is CASSRTSGGSDTQYF. CDR3 sequence (DNA): TGTGCCAGCAGCAGGACTAGCGGGGGTTCAGATACGCAGTATTTT.

The genes are TRBV7-2 and TRBJ1-1, with a tentative D call TRBD1 (5 bases). With 5 bases removed from V and 4 bases from J, the gap between germline ends came to 20 bases. The CDR3 consists of 16 residues. From germline, CDR1 is SGHTA and CDR2 FQGNSA. The CDR3 loop is CASSPLMVRTSTEAFF. As DNA, the CDR3 is TGTGCCAGCAGCCCCCTTATGGTGCGGACATCCACTGAAGCTTTCTTT. The variable domain in full, completed from reference TRBV7-2 and TRBJ1-1, reads GAGVSQSPSNKVTEKGKDVELRCDPISGHTALYWYRQSLGQGLEFLIYFQGNSAPDKSGLPSDRFSAERTGGSVSTLTIQRTQQEDSAVYLCASSPLMVRTSTEAFFGQGTRLTVV.

The chain uses TRBV4-1 and TRBJ2-7, with 7 bases aligning to TRBD2. CDR1 and CDR2 (germline): MGHRA, YSYEKL. Germline trimming cut 1 base from V and 1 base from J; bases unmatched to any gene: 7. This CDR3 is built from 16 residues. The CDR3 loop is CASSQVLGRTSYEQYF. The CDR3 bases are TGCGCCAGCAGCCAAGTTCTCGGGAGGACTTCCTACGAGCAGTACTTC.

V and J are TRBV6-1 and TRBJ1-2; D not resolved. From germline, CDR1 is MNHNS and CDR2 SASEGT. V gave up 2 bases and J gave up 4 bases, with 11 bases separating them. The CDR3 contains 14 residues. CDR3 in amino acids: CASSELVHRYGYTF. The DNA for the CDR3 is TGTGCCAGCAGTGAATTGGTACACCGCTATGGCTACACCTTC.

The chain employs TRBV18 and TRBJ1-2, with D tentatively TRBD1 (5 bases). Germline values: CDR1 KGHSH, CDR2 LQKENI. V lost 3 bases and J 3 bases, leaving 14 bases between the germline ends. The CDR3 is made up of 15 amino acids. CDR3 sequence reads: CASSPDLRADYGYTF. The CDR3, as DNA: TGTGCCAGCTCACCTGATCTCAGGGCTGACTATGGCTACACCTTC.